This is a list of T cell receptor beta chains from one sample in a study of OX40 agonist ivuxolimab in advanced cancers. Assay: immunoSEQ multiplex PCR; the TCRdb copy retains only in-frame clones and omits some. There are some 50,000 clones in the sample; about 87% occur only once, and 11% lies in the top ten. The sequences come from CD4+ or CD8+ T cells sorted from blood, collected in a trial of the OX40 agonist ivuxolimab. Receptors were obtained from an adult with an advanced solid tumor such as melanoma, head and neck, liver or kidney cancer. Each CDR3 is given without its conserved first and last residue. Fields, in order: J gene, V gene, clone size, CDR3 protein. Clone size, where shown, is once, few, many, or a class for clones that have expanded.

>TRBJ1-1|TRBV6-1|NA
ASSAGTGENTEAF
>TRBJ1-6|TRBV7-8|NA
ASSLGSTGVGSPLH
>TRBJ2-7|TRBV27|NA
ASSFWDRVYEQY
>TRBJ2-4|TRBV28|NA
ASSQPFVPKNIQY
>TRBJ2-3|TRBV7-9|NA
ASSLGLTSTDTQY
>TRBJ2-7|TRBV15|NA
ATSSSRTGGYEQY
>TRBJ2-3|TRBV10-3|NA
AIRETSGRASDTQY
>TRBJ2-1|TRBV11-2|NA
ASSIAGGYNEQF
>TRBJ2-2|TRBV19|NA
ASSIGGFETGELF
>TRBJ1-2|TRBV13|NA
ASSLDGNYGYT
>TRBJ2-1|TRBV9|NA
ASSTRQGGNNEQF
>TRBJ2-3|TRBV11-2|NA
ASTNRGGHTDTQY
>TRBJ1-6|TRBV7-9|NA
ASISQDRFELHSPLH
>TRBJ2-7|TRBV21-1|NA
ASSKVWVRSYEQY
>TRBJ2-2|TRBV9|NA
ASSVLSTGELF
>TRBJ2-7|TRBV28|NA
ASSSTRLAGDSYEQY
>TRBJ2-7|TRBV10-3|NA
AISGSRETYEQY
>TRBJ2-3|TRBV7-8|NA
ASRGAVRTDTQY
>TRBJ2-2|TRBV19|once
ASSTDRGTGELF
>TRBJ2-2|TRBV4-1|NA
ASSQDSDDRAGELF
>TRBJ2-7|TRBV28|NA
ASSAGTLSSYEQY
>TRBJ1-5|TRBV7-9|NA
ASSFGGTSNQPQH
>TRBJ2-3|TRBV2|NA
ASSEALPGPDTQY
>TRBJ2-1|TRBV6-5|NA
ASTRGLGPYNEQF
>TRBJ1-2|TRBV6-5|NA
ASSYSGGDYGYT
>TRBJ2-7|TRBV28|NA
ASRLTGSYEQY
>TRBJ2-3|TRBV18|NA
ASSRGPGKTDTQY
>TRBJ2-2|TRBV7-3|NA
ASSLSQGTNTGELF
>TRBJ1-1|TRBV19|NA
ATNSGDRGSVNTEAF
>TRBJ1-2|TRBV27|NA
ASSLGRTNYGYT
>TRBJ2-3|TRBV11-2|NA
ASSLGGASQY
>TRBJ2-7|TRBV5-1|NA
ASSLGGSAYEQY
>TRBJ2-7|TRBV4-1|NA
ASSQTTSGGYEQY
>TRBJ2-6|TRBV7-8|NA
ASSLDRNKKNSGANVLT
>TRBJ1-4|TRBV9|NA
ASSVGFLTGGSFNEKLF
>TRBJ2-7|TRBV11-2|NA
ASSLRQGPHEQY
>TRBJ2-1|TRBV9|once
ASSRAGALYNEQF
>TRBJ2-1|TRBV25-1|NA
ASSEAGRTRF
>TRBJ1-2|TRBV4-2|NA
ASSQTATGGQSYT
>TRBJ1-1|TRBV30|NA
AWSLGRNTEAF
>TRBJ1-2|TRBV4-3|NA
ASSQGSRDTANYGYT
>TRBJ2-7|TRBV6-6|NA
ASRAGTSVYEQY
>TRBJ2-7|TRBV6-5|NA
ASSSQTSESYEQY
>TRBJ1-2|TRBV5-8|NA
ASSLQTSGTGVDYGYT
>TRBJ1-1|TRBV9|NA
ASSLTTGPTEAF
>TRBJ2-7|TRBV5-5|NA
ASSLTGPYEQY
>TRBJ1-1|TRBV6-5|NA
ASRETGVNTEAF
>TRBJ2-1|TRBV28|NA
ASSSLWGAENEQF
>TRBJ1-5|TRBV19|NA
ASNLEGVGGNQPQH
>TRBJ1-2|TRBV18|few
ASSRQAGSGYGYT
>TRBJ1-1|TRBV7-6|NA
ASSLVPGQRNTEAF
>TRBJ2-1|TRBV7-6|NA
ASSLGLAFSYNEQF
>TRBJ2-7|TRBV19|NA
ATGTGRYEQY
>TRBJ1-5|TRBV9|many
ASSASPGQPQH
>TRBJ1-2|TRBV13|few
ASSYLGSRGYT
>TRBJ1-1|TRBV6-5|NA
ASSSGGYTEAF
>TRBJ2-1|TRBV4-3|NA
ASSQGGGKYTYNEQF
>TRBJ1-6|TRBV9|NA
ASSVGYSPNSPLH
>TRBJ2-7|TRBV27|NA
ASSSGYEQY